This TCR beta chain originates from a study of blood T cell repertoires in COVID-19. In the study overall: From T cells, B-cell-depleted T cells, or PBMCs came the material, which was cDNA or gDNA.

The V and J ends lost 0 bases and 7 bases, in that order; junction bases with no gene match: 6. The germline gives CDR1 SGHNT, CDR2 YYREEE (reference sequence). This CDR3 has 15 amino acids. This table comes from immunoSEQ multiplex PCR, and its TCRdb copy is limited to in-frame clones, with some not included. The sample consists of a few hundred thousand clones, roughly 86% of them appearing once. J is TRBJ1-5 and V is TRBV5-4; 8 bases line up with TRBD1. The sequencing input was peripheral blood. The clonotype originates from a man younger than 30 with active or convalescent COVID-19. The chain's CDR3 is CASSLDGQGSQPQHF. The CDR3 nucleotides read TGTGCCAGCAGCTTGGATGGACAGGGTTCGCAGCCCCAGCATTTT.